This T cell receptor (beta chain) was observed in a study of tumour-infiltrating T cells in Burkitt lymphoma. Across the study: The Burkitt lymphoma cohort spanned all epidemiological subtypes. Overall and progression-free survival were predicted by productive clonality.

This clone came up a few times. Its antigen is unknown. Findings and limits, study-wide: Several public clonotypes were shared across many Burkitt lymphoma patients.

The V end was cut by 5 bases, the J end by 9 bases, with 11 bases between. Germline CDR1 MDHEN, CDR2 SYDVKM. CDR3 length equals 13 residues. The repertoire was sequenced with immunoSEQ multiplex PCR; TCRdb's copy has only in-frame clones and lacks some. The table lists some 5,000 clones, roughly an eighth of them singletons, with about a quarter in the top ten. What was sequenced was tumor tissue. The receptor was derived from a human donor with Burkitt lymphoma. The chain joins TRBV28 to TRBJ1-6; D uncertain. The CDR3 bases are TGTGCCAGCAGTCCCGGCCGAGGTTCACCCCTCCACTTT. Residues: CASSPGRGSPLHF.